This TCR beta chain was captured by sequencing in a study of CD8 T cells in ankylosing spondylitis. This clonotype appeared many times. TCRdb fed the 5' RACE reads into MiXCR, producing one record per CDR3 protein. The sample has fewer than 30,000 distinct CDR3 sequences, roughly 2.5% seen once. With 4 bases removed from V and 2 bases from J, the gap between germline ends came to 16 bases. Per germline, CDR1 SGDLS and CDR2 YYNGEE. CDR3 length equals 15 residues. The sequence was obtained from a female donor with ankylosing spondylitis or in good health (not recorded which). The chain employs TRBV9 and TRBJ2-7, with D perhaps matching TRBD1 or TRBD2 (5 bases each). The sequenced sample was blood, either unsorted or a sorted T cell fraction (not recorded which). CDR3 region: CASSSSEGPAYEQYF. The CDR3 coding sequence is TGTGCCAGCAGCTCCAGCGAGGGGCCTGCCTACGAGCAGTACTTC.